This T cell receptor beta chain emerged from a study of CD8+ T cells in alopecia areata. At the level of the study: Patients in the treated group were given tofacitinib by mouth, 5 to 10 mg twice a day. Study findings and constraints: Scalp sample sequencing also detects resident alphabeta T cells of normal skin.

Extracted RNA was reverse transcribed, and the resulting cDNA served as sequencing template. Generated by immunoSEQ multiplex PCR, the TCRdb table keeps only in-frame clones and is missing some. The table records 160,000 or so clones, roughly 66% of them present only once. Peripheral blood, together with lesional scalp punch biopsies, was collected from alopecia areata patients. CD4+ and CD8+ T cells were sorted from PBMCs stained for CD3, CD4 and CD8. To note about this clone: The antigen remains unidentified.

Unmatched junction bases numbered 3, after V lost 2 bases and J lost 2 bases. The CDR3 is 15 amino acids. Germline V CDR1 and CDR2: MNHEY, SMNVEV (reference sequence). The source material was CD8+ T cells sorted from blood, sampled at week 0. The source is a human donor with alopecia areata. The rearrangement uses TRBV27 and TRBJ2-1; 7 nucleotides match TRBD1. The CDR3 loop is CASSLEGAPYNEQFF. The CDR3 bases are TGTGCCAGCAGTTTAGAGGGGGCCCCCTACAATGAGCAGTTCTTC.